Each of the 21 T cell receptor beta chains below was sequenced from the same sample in a study of CD4 T cells in relation to SARS-CoV-2 and coronaviruses. Their antigens are not known. This table comes from immunoSEQ multiplex PCR, and its TCRdb copy is limited to in-frame clones, with some not included. The sample consists of 38,000 or so clones, 77% of them appearing once. Sequencing was performed on memory CD4+ T cells from PBMCs, cultured in vitro. The receptors come from an adult with COVID-19.

This chain connects TRBV19 to TRBJ2-3, with a tentative D call TRBD2 (6 bases). V was clipped by 9 bases and J by 0 bases, with 13 bases between them. The CDR3 runs 14 residues. Germline V gives CDR1 LNHDA, CDR2 SQIVND (reference sequence). The CDR3: CASAGTGSTDTQYF. In DNA form, the CDR3 reads TGTGCCAGCGCGGGAACCGGGAGCACAGATACGCAGTATTTT.

The CDR3 DNA reads TGTGCCAGCAGCGGACCGGGACAGGGGGCAAGGGAGCAGTTCTTC. It encodes CASSGPGQGAREQFF. The chain joins TRBV7-6 to TRBJ2-1; 12 bases align to TRBD1. V shed 5 bases, J shed 10 bases, and the junction held 9 bases outside the gene matches. The CDR3 covers 15 residues. Germline V lookup: CDR1 SGHVS, CDR2 FNYEAQ.

The chain is built from TRBV27 and TRBJ2-2; TRBD2 matches at 11 bases. The CDR3 length is 17 residues. V trimming: 5 bases; J trimming: 1 base; junction bases outside the gene matches: 6. From germline, CDR1 is MNHEY and CDR2 SMNVEV (reference sequence). CDR3 region: CASSRRTSGRNTGELFF. In DNA form, the CDR3 reads TGTGCCAGCAGTCGAAGAACTAGCGGGAGGAACACCGGGGAGCTGTTTTTT.

The genes are TRBV5-4 and TRBJ2-5, with no clear D. Trimming cost V 3 bases and J 5 bases, with 5 bases left between them. The CDR3 totals 11 residues. CDR1 SGHNT and CDR2 YYREEE come from the germline V gene (reference sequence). In DNA form, the CDR3 reads TGTGCCAGCAGCTCTACGGAGACCCAGTACTTC. This codes for CASSSTETQYF.

The chain carries TRBV28 and TRBJ2-3; TRBD2 matches at 8 bases. Trimming cost V 4 bases and J 0 bases; bases outside gene matches: 21. Germline V gene data show CDR1 as MDHEN and CDR2 as SYDVKM. The CDR3 has 21 amino acids. The CDR3 nucleotides are TGTGCCAGCAGTTATTTGTGGCGGGAGGAGGTGGGGGCCCCTAGCACAGATACGCAGTATTTT. Translation gives CASSYLWREEVGAPSTDTQYF.

The chain combines TRBV9 with TRBJ1-4; maybe TRBD1 (6 bases). The length of the CDR3 is 14 residues. V lost 0 bases and J lost 6, with 9 bases in between. The germline CDR1 and CDR2 sequences are SGDLS and YYNGEE. CDR3 DNA: TGTGCCAGCAGCGTAGGAGGGGGGGATGAAAAACTGTTTTTT. It translates to CASSVGGGDEKLFF.

This clone has a handful of counts. J is TRBJ2-5 and V is TRBV29-1; the match to TRBD1 covers 7 bases. The CDR3 consists of 14 residues. V was clipped by 3 bases and J by 4 bases; unmatched bases: 8. Germline CDR1 reads SQVTM; CDR2 reads ANQGSEA. The CDR3 loop is CSVDRLGQPETQYF. DNA for the CDR3: TGCAGCGTTGACAGGTTGGGACAGCCAGAGACCCAGTACTTC.

The chain is built from TRBV7-9 and TRBJ2-1, with 11 bases matching TRBD2. J gave up 8 bases and V 5 bases, and 8 bases lay outside the gene matches. Germline V gene lookup returns CDR1 SEHNR and CDR2 FQNEAQ (reference sequence). This CDR3 region has 15 residues. CDR3 bases: TGTGCCAGCAGCCCTCGAAATAGCGGGAGGGATGAGCAGTTCTTC. Its translation: CASSPRNSGRDEQFF.

The chain links TRBV9 to TRBJ2-3; 7 nucleotides match TRBD2. Per germline, CDR1 SGDLS and CDR2 YYNGEE. The CDR3 is made up of 14 amino acids. With V trimmed by 2 bases and J by 14 bases, 14 bases remained unmatched. This chain's CDR3 is CASSVTPGREQLYF. As DNA, the CDR3 is TGTGCCAGCAGCGTTACTCCTGGGCGGGAGCAGCTGTATTTT. Looking up the rest from reference TRBV9 and TRBJ2-3 gives the full variable domain: DSGVTQTPKHLITATGQRVTLRCSPRSGDLSVYWYQQSLDQGLQFLIQYYNGEERAKGNILERFSAQQFPDLHSELNLSSLELGDSALYFCASSVTPGREQLYFGPGTRLTVL.

The V gene is TRBV6-6, the J gene TRBJ1-3; D possibly corresponds to TRBD1 (5 bases). This CDR3 is built from 14 residues. The V and J ends lost 8 bases and 0 bases respectively, with 11 bases between them. Germline loops: CDR1 MNHNY, CDR2 SVGAGI (reference sequence). CDR3 residues: CASLPGTSGNTIYF. DNA for the CDR3: TGTGCCAGCCTACCTGGGACCTCTGGAAACACCATATATTTT.

This rearrangement joins TRBV2 to TRBJ2-3; 12 positions agree with TRBD2. V lost 6 bases, J lost 0 bases, and 13 bases stayed unmatched. From germline, CDR1 is SNHLY and CDR2 FYNNEI. The CDR3 length is 19 residues. The CDR3 coding sequence is TGTGCCAGCAGAAGACTAGCGGGAGATGGGTTGGTTAGCACAGATACGCAGTATTTT. It translates to CASRRLAGDGLVSTDTQYF. The entire variable domain, with the rest obtained from reference TRBV2 and TRBJ2-3, is as follows: EPEVTQTPSHQVTQMGQEVILRCVPISNHLYFYWYRQILGQKVEFLVSFYNNEISEKSEIFDDQFSVERPDGSNFTLKIRSTKLEDSAMYFCASRRLAGDGLVSTDTQYFGPGTRLTVL.

The chain recombines TRBV5-1 with TRBJ2-3, with unresolved D. Germline lookup yields CDR1 SGHRS and CDR2 YFSETQ. Trimming removed 0 bases from V and 0 bases from J, with 5 bases in between. This CDR3 is 14 amino acids long. The CDR3 loop is CASSLARSTDTQYF. CDR3 sequence (DNA): TGCGCCAGCAGCTTGGCCCGAAGCACAGATACGCAGTATTTT.

V is TRBV6-1 and J is TRBJ1-3; D is ambiguous. Between the trimmed V and J ends, which lost 1 base and 0 bases, there was a span of 10 bases. The germline gives CDR1 MNHNS, CDR2 SASEGT. The CDR3 is 16 residues long. The chain's CDR3 is CASSEDGRLSGNTIYF. DNA of the CDR3: TGTGCCAGCAGTGAAGACGGACGGCTCTCTGGAAACACCATATATTTT.

The CDR3 reads CASSQDSTGNEQFF. The CDR3 DNA sequence: TGTGCCAGCAGTCAGGATTCGACAGGCAATGAGCAGTTCTTC. J is TRBJ2-1 and V is TRBV6-5; D is possibly TRBD1 (6 bases). With 5 bases removed from V and 6 bases from J, the gap between germline ends came to 14 bases. CDR1 and CDR2 (germline): MNHEY, SVGAGI. The CDR3 length is 14 residues.

J is TRBJ1-1 and V is TRBV24-1; tentatively, D is TRBD1 (5 bases). The CDR3 is 16 residues long. V was trimmed by 2 bases and J by 4 bases, leaving 16 bases between them. From germline, CDR1 is KGHDR and CDR2 SFDVKD. CDR3 sequence reads: CATSDSTPGGSTEAFF. The CDR3 nucleotides are TGTGCCACCAGTGATTCCACACCCGGGGGGAGCACTGAAGCTTTCTTT.

The chain is built from TRBV7-2 and TRBJ1-5, with a weak D call TRBD1 (6 bases). The V end lost 1 base, the J end lost 1 base, and 8 bases lay between the germline ends. The germline V gene encodes CDR1 SGHTA and CDR2 FQGNSA. The CDR3 sequence is 15 residues long. The DNA for the CDR3 is TGTGCCAGCAGCTTAGGAGGGGGAAGCAATCAGCCCCAGCATTTT. Protein sequence: CASSLGGGSNQPQHF.

This clone was recorded only once. V and J are TRBV2 and TRBJ1-6; D is uncertain. This CDR3 region has 16 residues. The germline CDR1 and CDR2 sequences are SNHLY and FYNNEI. V lost 4 bases, J lost 0 bases, and 10 bases lay in between. In nucleotides, the CDR3 is TGTGCCAGCAGTGTTACACAGAGCTCCTATAATTCACCCCTCCACTTT. It translates to CASSVTQSSYNSPLHF.

The chain has TRBV6-5 and TRBJ1-6, with TRBD1 matching 7 bases. Germline V gene data show CDR1 as MNHEY and CDR2 as SVGAGI. V trimming: 6 bases; J trimming: 7 bases; junction bases outside the gene matches: 6. The CDR3 extends over 14 amino acids. CDR3 in amino acids: CASRSGGENSPLHF. The CDR3 DNA reads as TGTGCCAGCAGATCAGGGGGAGAAAATTCACCCCTCCACTTT.

V is TRBV28 and J is TRBJ2-7, with TRBD1 identical over 12 bases. This CDR3 comprises 16 residues. Per germline, CDR1 MDHEN and CDR2 SYDVKM. The J segment lost 6 bases and the V segment lost 6 bases, leaving 12 bases of the junction unmatched. This CDR3 is CASRKPRGQGAGEQYF. The CDR3 coding sequence is TGTGCCAGCAGAAAACCCCGGGGACAGGGGGCAGGCGAGCAGTACTTC.

The chain uses TRBV11-2 and TRBJ2-3; 10 nucleotides align to TRBD1. The CDR3 length is 13 residues. With V trimmed by 8 bases and J by 4 bases, 3 bases remained unmatched. Germline V gene sequence: CDR1 SGHAT, CDR2 FQNNGV. The CDR3 here is CASQDRGSDTQYF. The DNA for the CDR3 is TGTGCCAGCCAGGACAGGGGGTCAGATACGCAGTATTTT.

The gene calls are TRBV7-3 and TRBJ2-4; maybe TRBD1 (6 bases). V was trimmed by 2 bases and J by 1 base, leaving 9 bases between them. Germline V CDR1 and CDR2: SGHTA, FQGTGA. This CDR3 is built from 15 residues. DNA for the CDR3: TGTGCCAGCAGCTTATCCAGGGGTGCCAAAAACATTCAGTACTTC. Translation gives CASSLSRGAKNIQYF.